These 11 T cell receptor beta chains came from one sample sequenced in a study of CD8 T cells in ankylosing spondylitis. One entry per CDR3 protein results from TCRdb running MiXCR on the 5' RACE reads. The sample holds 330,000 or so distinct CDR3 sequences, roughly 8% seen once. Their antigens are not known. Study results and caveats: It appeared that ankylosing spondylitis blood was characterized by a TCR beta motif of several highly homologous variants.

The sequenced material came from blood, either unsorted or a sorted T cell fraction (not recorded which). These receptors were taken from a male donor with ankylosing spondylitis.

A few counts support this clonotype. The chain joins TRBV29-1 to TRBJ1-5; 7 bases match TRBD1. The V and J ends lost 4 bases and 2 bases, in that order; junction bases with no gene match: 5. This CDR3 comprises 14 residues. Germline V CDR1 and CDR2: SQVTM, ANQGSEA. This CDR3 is CSVGQGRGNQPQHF. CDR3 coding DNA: TGCAGCGTTGGACAGGGTAGGGGCAATCAGCCCCAGCATTTT.

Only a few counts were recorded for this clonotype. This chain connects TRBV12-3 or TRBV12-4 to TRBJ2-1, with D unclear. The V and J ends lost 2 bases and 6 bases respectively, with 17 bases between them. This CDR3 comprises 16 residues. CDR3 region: CASSLLGRYTGNEQFF. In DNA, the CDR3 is TGTGCCAGCAGTTTATTAGGTCGGTACACGGGCAATGAGCAGTTCTTC.

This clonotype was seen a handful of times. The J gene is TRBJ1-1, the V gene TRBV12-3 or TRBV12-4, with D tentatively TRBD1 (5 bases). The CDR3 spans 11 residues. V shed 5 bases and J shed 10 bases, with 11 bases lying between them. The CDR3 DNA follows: TGTGCCAGCAGTATCCGACAGAGAGCTTTCTTT. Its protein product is CASSIRQRAFF.

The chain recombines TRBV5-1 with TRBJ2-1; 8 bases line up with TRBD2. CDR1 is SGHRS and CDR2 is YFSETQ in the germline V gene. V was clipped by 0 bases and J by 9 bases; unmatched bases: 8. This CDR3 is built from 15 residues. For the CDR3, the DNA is TGCGCCAGCAGCTTGGACGGGACTAGAACGGGTGAGCAGTTCTTC. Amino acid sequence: CASSLDGTRTGEQFF. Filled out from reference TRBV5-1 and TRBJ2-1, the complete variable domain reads KAGVTQTPRYLIKTRGQQVTLSCSPISGHRSVSWYQQTPGQGLQFLFEYFSETQRNKGNFPGRFSGRQFSNSRSEMNVSTLELGDSALYLCASSLDGTRTGEQFFGPGTRLTVL.

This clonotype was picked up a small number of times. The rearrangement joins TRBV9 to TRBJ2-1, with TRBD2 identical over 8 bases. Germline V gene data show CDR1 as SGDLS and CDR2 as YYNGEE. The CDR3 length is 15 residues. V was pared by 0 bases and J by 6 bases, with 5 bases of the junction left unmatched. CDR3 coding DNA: TGTGCCAGCAGCGTAGCCCTAGCGGGTATCAATGAGCAGTTCTTC. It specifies CASSVALAGINEQFF. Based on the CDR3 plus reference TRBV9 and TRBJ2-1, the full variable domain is DSGVTQTPKHLITATGQRVTLRCSPRSGDLSVYWYQQSLDQGLQFLIQYYNGEERAKGNILERFSAQQFPDLHSELNLSSLELGDSALYFCASSVALAGINEQFFGPGTRLTVL.

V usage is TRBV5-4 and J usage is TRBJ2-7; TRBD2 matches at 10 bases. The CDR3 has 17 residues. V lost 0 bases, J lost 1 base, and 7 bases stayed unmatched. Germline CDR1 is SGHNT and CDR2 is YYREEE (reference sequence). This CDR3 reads CASSLGRPSGSSYEQYF. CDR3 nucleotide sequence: TGTGCCAGCAGCTTGGGTCGGCCTAGCGGGAGTTCCTACGAGCAGTACTTC.

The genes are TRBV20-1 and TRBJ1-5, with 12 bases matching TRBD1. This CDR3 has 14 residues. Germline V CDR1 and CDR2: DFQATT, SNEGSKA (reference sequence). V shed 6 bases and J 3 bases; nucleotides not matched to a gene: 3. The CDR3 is CSALGQGANQPQHF. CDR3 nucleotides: TGCAGTGCCCTGGGACAGGGGGCCAATCAGCCCCAGCATTTT.

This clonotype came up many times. The CDR3 is CASSFTSGRGGYNEQFF. For the CDR3, the DNA is TGCGCCAGCAGCTTTACTAGCGGGAGAGGAGGTTACAATGAGCAGTTCTTC. The chain carries TRBV5-1 and TRBJ2-1; the match to TRBD2 covers 11 bases. Germline V lookup: CDR1 SGHRS, CDR2 YFSETQ. This CDR3 has 17 amino acids. The J segment lost 4 bases and the V segment lost 2 bases, leaving 8 bases of the junction unmatched.

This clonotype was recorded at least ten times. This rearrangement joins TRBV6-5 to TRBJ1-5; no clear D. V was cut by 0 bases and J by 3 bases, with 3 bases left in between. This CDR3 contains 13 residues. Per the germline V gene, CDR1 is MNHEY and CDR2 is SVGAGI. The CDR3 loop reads CASSYSLNQPQHF. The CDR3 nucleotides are TGTGCCAGCAGTTACTCCCTCAATCAGCCCCAGCATTTT.

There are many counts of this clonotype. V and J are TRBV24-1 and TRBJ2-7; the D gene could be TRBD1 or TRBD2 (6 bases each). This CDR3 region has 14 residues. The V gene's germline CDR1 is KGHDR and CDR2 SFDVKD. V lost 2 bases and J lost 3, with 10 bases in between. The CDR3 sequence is CATSDSRGLYEQYF. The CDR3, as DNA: TGTGCCACCAGTGATTCACGGGGGCTCTACGAGCAGTACTTC.

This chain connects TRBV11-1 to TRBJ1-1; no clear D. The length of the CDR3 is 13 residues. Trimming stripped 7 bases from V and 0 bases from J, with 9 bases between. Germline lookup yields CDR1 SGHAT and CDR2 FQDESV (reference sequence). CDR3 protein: CASTKELNTEAFF. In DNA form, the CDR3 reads TGTGCCAGCACCAAGGAGCTGAACACTGAAGCTTTCTTT.